This T cell receptor (beta chain) was retrieved from a study of cytomegalovirus exposure and HLA in healthy donors. Points from the study as a whole: Later genetic work tied a missense DCLRE1C variant to beta-chain V and J trimming.

The PCR made use of 60 Vbeta and 13 Jbeta primers. Sequencing used immunoSEQ multiplex PCR; TCRdb keeps in-frame clones, though not all of them. Of around 200,000 clones listed, around four fifths are singletons. The germline V gene encodes CDR1 SGHRS and CDR2 YFSETQ. V dropped 4 bases and J dropped 0; count of bases not matched to a gene: 5. The CDR3 covers 15 residues. On this clone itself: Its target is unknown.

What was sequenced was PBMCs. The chain is built from TRBV5-1 and TRBJ2-7; TRBD1 agrees at 9 bases. The receptor was isolated from a woman between 40 and 50 years old in good health and CMV-seronegative. DNA of the CDR3: TGCGCCAGCAGCCCCGGGACAGGGAACTCCTACGAGCAGTACTTC. The encoded protein is CASSPGTGNSYEQYF.